These 9 T cell receptor beta chains share one sample of origin, sequenced in a study of sequential checkpoint blockade in melanoma. Treatment: randomized to nivolumab then ipilimumab (arm A) or the reverse (arm B). TCRdb's copy holds only in-frame clones and misses some; the assay was immunoSEQ multiplex PCR. The sample lists 8,500 to 9,500 clones, about three quarters occurring once. Source: CD8+ T cells sorted from blood (inferred from file names), taken from a patient given nivolumab and ipilimumab in sequence. The receptors here all came from a human donor with melanoma.

The J gene is TRBJ2-7, the V gene TRBV9; 7 bases align to TRBD2. V was clipped by 4 bases and J by 7 bases; unmatched bases: 17. Germline CDR1 and CDR2: SGDLS and YYNGEE. The CDR3 runs to 16 residues. The CDR3: CASSLGRETQRGEQYF. The DNA for the CDR3 is TGTGCCAGCAGCCTAGGGAGGGAAACTCAACGGGGGGAGCAGTACTTC. The full variable domain, rest sourced from reference TRBV9 and TRBJ2-7, is DSGVTQTPKHLITATGQRVTLRCSPRSGDLSVYWYQQSLDQGLQFLIQYYNGEERAKGNILERFSAQQFPDLHSELNLSSLELGDSALYFCASSLGRETQRGEQYFGPGTRLTVT.

V and J are TRBV5-1 and TRBJ1-5; 8 bases align to TRBD1. V gave up 3 bases and J gave up 2 bases; unmatched junction bases: 13. CDR3 length: 18 residues. In germline, CDR1 is SGHRS, CDR2 YFSETQ. This CDR3 reads CASSSTPGQGRGNQPQHF. The DNA of the CDR3 is TGCGCCAGCAGCTCGACACCTGGACAGGGAAGAGGCAATCAGCCCCAGCATTTT.

This rearrangement joins TRBV5-8 to TRBJ2-7; TRBD1 matches 9 bases. The CDR3 is 15 residues long. Germline trimming cut 0 bases from V and 5 bases from J; bases unmatched to any gene: 6. The germline V gene has CDR1 SGHTS and CDR2 YDEGEE. The CDR3 region has the DNA TGTGCCAGCAGCTTGGGACAGGGGGAAATGGACGAGCAGTACTTC. Its translation is CASSLGQGEMDEQYF.

The chain is built from TRBV30 and TRBJ2-3, with 7 bases lining up with TRBD1. The germline gives CDR1 GTSNPN, CDR2 SVGIG (reference sequence). The CDR3 covers 14 residues. V trimming: 3 bases; J trimming: 1 base; junction bases outside the gene matches: 4. The CDR3 bases are TGTGCCTGGAGCCCTGGGACAGGCACAGATACGCAGTATTTT. The encoded protein is CAWSPGTGTDTQYF.

The genes are TRBV5-4 and TRBJ2-3; no firm D call. The ends were cut back, 3 bases at V and 1 base at J, with 3 bases in the middle. The CDR3 spans 12 residues. Germline CDR1 and CDR2: SGHNT and YYREEE (reference sequence). CDR3 nucleotide sequence: TGTGCCAGCAGCTGGCGCACAGATACGCAGTATTTT. It is translated as CASSWRTDTQYF. Full variable domain (rest looked up from reference TRBV5-4 and TRBJ2-3): ETGVTQSPTHLIKTRGQQVTLRCSSQSGHNTVSWYQQALGQGPQFIFQYYREEENGRGNFPPRFSGLQFPNYSSELNVNALELDDSALYLCASSWRTDTQYFGPGTRLTVL.

The chain has TRBV6-5 and TRBJ2-7, with TRBD2 matching over 9 bases. The CDR3 is made up of 15 amino acids. Germline lookup yields CDR1 MNHEY and CDR2 SVGAGI. The V segment lost 0 bases and the J segment 2 bases; nucleotides outside the gene matches: 2. This CDR3 reads CASSYSSGGTYEQYF. The CDR3 region has the DNA TGTGCCAGCAGTTACTCCAGCGGGGGGACCTACGAGCAGTACTTC.

This clone has more than one count but fewer than ten. V usage is TRBV18 and J usage is TRBJ2-7; possibly TRBD2 for D (6 bases). There are 14 residues in the CDR3. Trimming removed 4 bases at V and 2 bases at J, with 12 bases between. Germline values: CDR1 KGHSH, CDR2 LQKENI. In DNA form, the CDR3 reads TGTGCCAGCTCACTTGGGACTTCCGCCTACGAGCAGTACTTC. It codes for CASSLGTSAYEQYF.

The chain carries TRBV4-3 and TRBJ2-1; unclear D gene. The germline CDR1 and CDR2 sequences are LGHNA and YSLEER. The CDR3 runs to 16 residues. V lost 0 bases to trimming and J lost 0 bases, with 9 bases between them. The CDR3 loop reads CASSQERLSSYNEQFF. The DNA for the CDR3 is TGCGCCAGCAGCCAAGAACGCCTTAGCTCCTACAATGAGCAGTTCTTC.

This clone was detected only a few times. The chain has TRBV2 and TRBJ2-7, with TRBD1 matching 8 bases. This CDR3 contains 15 residues. Germline-derived CDR1 and CDR2 are SNHLY and FYNNEI. V shed 6 bases and J 3 bases; nucleotides not matched to a gene: 10. CDR3 bases: TGTGCCAGCAGGGATGAAGGACAGGGTTTCTACGAGCAGTACTTC. This sequence encodes CASRDEGQGFYEQYF.